This is a list of T cell receptor beta chains from one sample in a study of identical twins. TCRdb re-called the 5' RACE reads through MiXCR, storing one row per CDR3 protein. The sample lists fewer than 250,000 distinct CDR3 sequences, approximately 16% seen once, with over 35% in the top ten. This sample also appeared in a second study, on T cells expressing NK-cell markers.

The sample comprised CD8+ T cells sorted from blood. Every receptor here comes from a woman younger than 35 in good health. The CDR3 runs from the conserved cysteine through the conserved F or W. The D gene is left open where the match is weak. The size of a clone is reported for some rows only, either as once, few or many, or as a class for expanded clones.

d_call clone_size j_call v_call cdr3_aa cdr3_nt
. . TRBJ2-5 TRBV7-9 CASSSSDRMQRGETQYF TGTGCCAGCAGCTCGTCTGACCGAATGCAGAGGGGGGAGACCCAGTACTTC
. few TRBJ2-7 TRBV6-5 CASSYVRGYEQYF TGTGCCAGCAGTTACGTCAGGGGCTACGAGCAGTACTTC
TRBD1 few TRBJ1-1 TRBV6-1 CATQTGEAFF TGTGCCACACAGACAGGGGAAGCTTTCTTT
. . TRBJ2-7 TRBV2 CASSEDTGTYEQYF TGTGCCAGCAGTGAAGACACAGGGACCTACGAGCAGTACTTC
TRBD1 few TRBJ2-7 TRBV5-1 CASSVTGTGNYEQYF TGCGCCAGCAGCGTCACCGGGACAGGGAACTACGAGCAGTACTTC
. . TRBJ2-3 TRBV12-3/TRBV12-4 CASSSVPSGTDTQYF TGTGCCAGCAGTTCTGTCCCCTCGGGAACAGATACGCAGTATTTT
. many TRBJ2-7 TRBV20-1 CSARGPQEYEQYF TGCAGTGCTAGAGGTCCGCAGGAGTACGAGCAGTACTTC
. few TRBJ2-5 TRBV9 CASSVGGWKETQYF TGTGCCAGCAGCGTAGGCGGCTGGAAGGAGACCCAGTACTTC
TRBD1 . TRBJ2-2 TRBV5-1 CASSLATGGHTITGELFF TGCGCCAGCAGCCTGGCGACAGGGGGTCATACAATCACCGGGGAGCTGTTTTTT
TRBD2 . TRBJ2-7 TRBV19 CASSKTGTSGRGIYEQYF TGTGCCAGTAGTAAGACCGGGACTAGCGGGAGGGGAATCTACGAGCAGTACTTC
. few TRBJ2-7 TRBV6-5 CASSYPGGDYEQYF TGTGCCAGCAGTTATCCGGGGGGCGACTACGAGCAGTACTTC
TRBD1 . TRBJ1-1 TRBV6-1 CASSIGTGTEAFF TGTGCCAGCAGCATTGGGACAGGGACTGAAGCTTTCTTT
. . TRBJ2-3 TRBV4-1 CASSPTRGGGDTQYF TGCGCCAGCAGCCCGACTAGAGGCGGTGGGGATACGCAGTATTTT
. . TRBJ1-1 TRBV6-1 CASGTTGMNTEAFF TGTGCCAGCGGAACGACTGGGATGAACACTGAAGCTTTCTTT
TRBD1 few TRBJ2-7 TRBV2 CASDREYEQYF TGTGCCAGCGACAGGGAGTACGAGCAGTACTTC
. few TRBJ2-7 TRBV5-1 CASSYYTGSYEQYF TGCGCCAGCAGCTATTATACAGGTTCCTACGAGCAGTACTTC
. few TRBJ2-3 TRBV11-3 CASSSRLDDTQYF TGTGCCAGCAGCTCGCGTTTGGATGATACGCAGTATTTT
. few TRBJ2-7 TRBV7-6 CASSGDRNYEQYF TGTGCCAGCAGCGGAGACAGAAACTACGAGCAGTACTTC
TRBD1 . TRBJ2-7 TRBV27 CASSFGTGGGEQYF TGTGCCAGCAGTTTCGGGACAGGGGGAGGCGAGCAGTACTTC
. . TRBJ1-1 TRBV2 CASSHRVVDTEAFF TGTGCCAGCAGCCACAGGGTGGTGGACACTGAAGCTTTCTTT
TRBD2 few TRBJ2-2 TRBV9 CASSVYGGADGELFF TGTGCCAGCAGCGTATACGGGGGGGCAGACGGGGAGCTGTTTTTT
TRBD2 few TRBJ2-7 TRBV27 CASSLLNGRGYEQYF TGTGCCAGCAGTTTACTTAACGGGAGGGGCTACGAGCAGTACTTC
. . TRBJ2-3 TRBV6-5 CASSYSTGQRDTQYF TGTGCCAGCAGTTACTCGACGGGACAAAGAGATACGCAGTATTTT
. . TRBJ2-7 TRBV4-3 CASSQEGGLTYEQYF TGCGCCAGCAGCCAAGAGGGAGGTCTAACCTACGAGCAGTACTTC
TRBD1 few TRBJ2-7 TRBV6-1 CASRPWTGFYEQYF TGTGCCAGCAGGCCCTGGACAGGCTTCTACGAGCAGTACTTC
. . TRBJ2-5 TRBV27 CASSYSDRSETQYF TGTGCCAGCAGCTATTCGGACAGATCAGAGACCCAGTACTTC
. . TRBJ2-3 TRBV6-2/TRBV6-3 CASSYGARTSTDTQYF TGTGCCAGCAGTTACGGAGCGAGAACTAGCACAGATACGCAGTATTTT
. . TRBJ2-1 TRBV5-4 CASSLEQGVEDEQFF TGTGCCAGCAGCTTGGAACAGGGAGTCGAAGATGAGCAGTTCTTC
. many TRBJ2-1 TRBV5-1 CASSLYLAESSYNEQFF TGCGCCAGCAGTTTATACTTAGCGGAGAGCTCCTACAATGAGCAGTTCTTC
. . TRBJ1-2 TRBV20-1 CTLGPQTYGYTF TGCACCCTAGGGCCACAGACCTATGGCTACACCTTC
. few TRBJ2-7 TRBV7-9 CASSLEGLPYYEQYF TGTGCCAGCAGCTTAGAGGGGCTACCCTATTACGAGCAGTACTTC
TRBD1 . TRBJ1-1 TRBV7-9 CASSLANRGRVNTEAFF TGTGCCAGCAGCTTAGCCAACAGGGGGCGAGTGAACACTGAAGCTTTCTTT
. few TRBJ1-2 TRBV29-1 CSDNRDGYTF TGCAGCGATAACAGGGACGGCTACACCTTC
. . TRBJ2-5 TRBV12-3/TRBV12-4 CASSFNQDEETQYF TGTGCCAGCAGTTTTAACCAGGATGAAGAGACCCAGTACTTC
. few TRBJ2-5 TRBV20-1 CSARGLGFQETQYF TGCAGTGCTAGGGGTTTGGGGTTTCAAGAGACCCAGTACTTC
TRBD1 few TRBJ2-3 TRBV15 CATSREAPGQGAQYF TGTGCCACCAGCAGAGAAGCCCCGGGACAGGGAGCGCAGTATTTT
TRBD2 few TRBJ2-1 TRBV4-1 CASSHPTGGNEQFF TGCGCCAGCAGCCATCCCACGGGGGGGAATGAGCAGTTCTTC
. . TRBJ1-1 TRBV13 CASSLGGQEAFF TGTGCCAGCAGCCTCGGGGGACAAGAAGCTTTCTTT
. . TRBJ2-3 TRBV25-1 CASSEQGDADTQYF TGTGCCAGCAGTGAACAGGGTGACGCAGATACGCAGTATTTT
TRBD2 few TRBJ2-5 TRBV6-5 CASSYSTSGRLAETQYF TGTGCCAGCAGTTACTCGACTAGCGGGAGATTAGCAGAGACCCAGTACTTC
. few TRBJ1-5 TRBV4-1 CASSSGGDSNQPQHF TGCGCCAGCAGCTCGGGGGGGGATAGCAATCAGCCCCAGCATTTT
TRBD1 few TRBJ1-5 TRBV12-5 CASGLVLLQGADIGNQPQHF TGTGCTAGTGGTTTGGTACTCTTACAGGGGGCTGACATAGGCAATCAGCCCCAGCATTTT
TRBD2 few TRBJ2-1 TRBV29-1 CSVNRDGLALLGNEQFF TGCAGCGTTAACCGAGACGGACTAGCTCTATTGGGGAATGAGCAGTTCTTC
. . TRBJ2-1 TRBV6-5 CASSYSTGLAAYNEQFF TGTGCCAGCAGTTACTCGACAGGTCTAGCGGCCTACAATGAGCAGTTCTTC
. few TRBJ1-1 TRBV6-1 CASSEMGRSDEAFF TGTGCCAGCAGTGAAATGGGGCGCAGTGATGAAGCTTTCTTT
TRBD1 many TRBJ1-6 TRBV20-1 CSARQGQGSSPLHF TGCAGTGCTAGACAAGGACAGGGTAGTTCACCCCTCCACTTT
TRBD2 . TRBJ2-1 TRBV7-9 CASSAQGTSAYEQFF TGTGCCAGCAGCGCTCAAGGGACTAGCGCTTATGAGCAGTTCTTC
. . TRBJ2-3 TRBV2 CARKKGLSTDTQYF TGTGCCAGAAAGAAAGGTCTTTCCACAGATACGCAGTATTTT
TRBD1 few TRBJ2-5 TRBV15 CATTEGTGQEETQYF TGTGCCACCACCGAAGGGACAGGACAAGAAGAGACCCAGTACTTC
. . TRBJ2-1 TRBV15 CATSPGSSYNEQFF TGTGCCACCAGCCCGGGTAGCTCCTACAATGAGCAGTTCTTC
. . TRBJ2-5 TRBV2 CASTEIGETQYF TGTGCCAGCACCGAGATCGGAGAGACCCAGTACTTC